The present TCR beta chain was sequenced within a study of shared clonotypes between healthy human individuals. The study's findings and limits: Shared across several donors were roughly 5.3% of the naive CD4 clonotypes. Memory subsets generally showed smaller estimated richness than naive subsets did. Generation probabilities were higher for clonotypes shared across all four sorted-subset donors than for unshared ones.

CDR3 length: 13 residues. Germline V gene sequence: CDR1 SGHRS, CDR2 YFSETQ. The V and J ends lost 9 bases and 0 bases respectively, with 10 bases between them. Points on this clone: The antigen is undetermined.

Sequencing used immunoSEQ multiplex PCR; TCRdb keeps in-frame clones, though not all of them. The repertoire holds some 1 million clones, approximately 70% seen once, with approximately 1.5% in the top ten. The chain combines TRBV5-1 with TRBJ1-3, with TRBD1 as a possible D gene (5 bases). The receptor's source is a young man in good health. The source material was memory CD4+ T cells sorted from blood. Subset specified: CD45RA-negative fraction. The chain's CDR3 is CATRQSSGNTIYF. The CDR3 nucleotides read TGCGCCACACGACAGAGCTCTGGAAACACCATATATTTT. The variable domain in full, completed from reference TRBV5-1 and TRBJ1-3, reads KAGVTQTPRYLIKTRGQQVTLSCSPISGHRSVSWYQQTPGQGLQFLFEYFSETQRNKGNFPGRFSGRQFSNSRSEMNVSTLELGDSALYLCATRQSSGNTIYFGEGSWLTVV.